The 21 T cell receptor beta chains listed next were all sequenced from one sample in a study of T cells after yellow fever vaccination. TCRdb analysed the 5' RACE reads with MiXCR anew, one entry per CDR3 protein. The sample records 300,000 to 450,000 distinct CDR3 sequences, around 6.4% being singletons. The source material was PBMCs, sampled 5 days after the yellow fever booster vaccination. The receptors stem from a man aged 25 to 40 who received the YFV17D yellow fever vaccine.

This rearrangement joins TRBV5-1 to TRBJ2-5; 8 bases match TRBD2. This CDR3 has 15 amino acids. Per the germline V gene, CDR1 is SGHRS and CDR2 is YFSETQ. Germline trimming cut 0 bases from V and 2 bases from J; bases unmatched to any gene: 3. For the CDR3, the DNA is TGCGCCAGCAGCTTGGTACTAGCGGTACAAGAGACCCAGTACTTC. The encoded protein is CASSLVLAVQETQYF.

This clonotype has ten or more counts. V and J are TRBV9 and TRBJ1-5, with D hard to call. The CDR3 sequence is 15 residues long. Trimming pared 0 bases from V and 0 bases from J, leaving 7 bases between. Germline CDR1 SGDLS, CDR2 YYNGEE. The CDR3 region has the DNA TGTGCCAGCAGCGTAGCTCCAGATAGCAATCAGCCCCAGCATTTT. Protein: CASSVAPDSNQPQHF.

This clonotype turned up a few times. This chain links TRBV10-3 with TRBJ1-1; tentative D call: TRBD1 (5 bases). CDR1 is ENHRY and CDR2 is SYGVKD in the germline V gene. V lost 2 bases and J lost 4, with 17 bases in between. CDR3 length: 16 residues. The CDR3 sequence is CAISEPAIVGGTEAFF. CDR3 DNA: TGTGCCATCAGTGAGCCAGCGATAGTTGGGGGCACTGAAGCTTTCTTT.

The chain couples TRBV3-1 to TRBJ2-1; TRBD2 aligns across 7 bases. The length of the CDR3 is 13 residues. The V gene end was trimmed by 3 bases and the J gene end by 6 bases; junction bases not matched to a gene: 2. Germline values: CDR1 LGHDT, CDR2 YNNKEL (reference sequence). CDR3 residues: CASSQLAVNEQFF. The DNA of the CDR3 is TGTGCCAGCAGCCAGCTAGCGGTCAATGAGCAGTTCTTC.

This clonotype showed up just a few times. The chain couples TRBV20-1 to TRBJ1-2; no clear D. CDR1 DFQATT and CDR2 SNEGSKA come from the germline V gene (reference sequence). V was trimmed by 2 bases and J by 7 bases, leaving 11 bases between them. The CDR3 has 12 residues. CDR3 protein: CSARSRSGGYTF. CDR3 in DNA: TGCAGTGCTAGAAGCAGATCTGGTGGCTACACCTTC.

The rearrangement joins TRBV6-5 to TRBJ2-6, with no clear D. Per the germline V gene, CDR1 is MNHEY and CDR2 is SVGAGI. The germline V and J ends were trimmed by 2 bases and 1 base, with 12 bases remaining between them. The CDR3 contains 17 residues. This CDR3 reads CASSYGFTASGANVLTF. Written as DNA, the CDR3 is TGTGCCAGCAGTTACGGATTTACAGCTTCTGGGGCCAACGTCCTGACTTTC.

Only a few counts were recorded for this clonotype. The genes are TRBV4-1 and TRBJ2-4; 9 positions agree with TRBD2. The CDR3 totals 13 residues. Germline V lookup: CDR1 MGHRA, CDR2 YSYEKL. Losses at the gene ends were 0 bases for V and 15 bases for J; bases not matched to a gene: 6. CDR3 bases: TGCGCCAGCAGCCAAGATGTTCCTAGCGGGATGTACTTC. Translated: CASSQDVPSGMYF.

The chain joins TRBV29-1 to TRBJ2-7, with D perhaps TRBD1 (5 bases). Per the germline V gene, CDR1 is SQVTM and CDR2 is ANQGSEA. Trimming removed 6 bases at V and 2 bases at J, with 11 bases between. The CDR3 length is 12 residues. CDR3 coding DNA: TGCAGCGTCGTGACAGAGGCCTACGAGCAGTACTTC. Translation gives CSVVTEAYEQYF.

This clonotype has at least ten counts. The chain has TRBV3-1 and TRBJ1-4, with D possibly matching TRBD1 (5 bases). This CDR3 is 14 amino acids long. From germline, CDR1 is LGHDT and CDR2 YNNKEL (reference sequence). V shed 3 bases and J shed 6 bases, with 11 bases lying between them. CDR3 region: CASSHWQGDEKLFF. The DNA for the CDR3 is TGTGCCAGCAGCCACTGGCAGGGCGATGAAAAACTGTTTTTT.

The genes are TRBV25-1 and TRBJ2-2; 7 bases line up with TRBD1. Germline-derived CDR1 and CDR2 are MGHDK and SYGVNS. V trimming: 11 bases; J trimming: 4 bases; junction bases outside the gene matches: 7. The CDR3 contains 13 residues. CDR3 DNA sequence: TGTGCCTCGACAGGGTTTGGCACCGGGGAGCTGTTTTTT. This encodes CASTGFGTGELFF.

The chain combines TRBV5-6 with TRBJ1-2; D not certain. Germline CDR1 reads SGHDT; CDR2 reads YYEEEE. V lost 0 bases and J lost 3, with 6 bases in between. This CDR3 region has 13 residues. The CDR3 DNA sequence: TGTGCCAGCAGCTTGGATACCGACTATGGCTACACCTTC. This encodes CASSLDTDYGYTF.

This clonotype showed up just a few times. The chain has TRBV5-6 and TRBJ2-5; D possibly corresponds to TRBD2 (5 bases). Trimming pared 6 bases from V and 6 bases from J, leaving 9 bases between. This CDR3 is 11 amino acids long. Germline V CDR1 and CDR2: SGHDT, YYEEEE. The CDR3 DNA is TGTGCCAGCACCTCGGGGAAGACCCAGTACTTC. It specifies CASTSGKTQYF.

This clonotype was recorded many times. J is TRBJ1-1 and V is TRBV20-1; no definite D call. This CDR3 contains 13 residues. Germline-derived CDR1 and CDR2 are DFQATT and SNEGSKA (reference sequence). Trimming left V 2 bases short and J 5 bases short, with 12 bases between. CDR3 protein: CSARWGFVTEAFF. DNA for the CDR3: TGCAGTGCTAGATGGGGATTTGTGACTGAAGCTTTCTTT.

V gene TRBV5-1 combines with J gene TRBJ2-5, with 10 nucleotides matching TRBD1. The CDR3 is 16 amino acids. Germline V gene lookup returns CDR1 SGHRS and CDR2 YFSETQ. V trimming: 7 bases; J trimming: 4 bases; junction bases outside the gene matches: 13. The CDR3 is CASDRGRTGGRETQYF. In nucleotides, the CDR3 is TGCGCCAGCGACAGGGGAAGGACAGGGGGGCGAGAGACCCAGTACTTC.

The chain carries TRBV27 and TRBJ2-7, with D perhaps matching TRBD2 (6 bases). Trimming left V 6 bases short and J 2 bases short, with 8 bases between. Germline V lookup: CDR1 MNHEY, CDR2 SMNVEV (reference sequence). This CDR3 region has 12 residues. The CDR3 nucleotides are TGTGCCAGCAGCGGCGGGACCTACGAGCAGTACTTC. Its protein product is CASSGGTYEQYF.

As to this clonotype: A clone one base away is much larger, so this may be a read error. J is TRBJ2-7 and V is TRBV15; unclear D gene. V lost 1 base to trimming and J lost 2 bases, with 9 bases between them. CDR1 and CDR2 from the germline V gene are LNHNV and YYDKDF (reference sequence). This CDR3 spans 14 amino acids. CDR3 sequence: CATSRVRPTYEQYF. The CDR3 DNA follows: TGTGCCACCAGCAGAGTTCGGCCCACCTACGAGCAGTACTTC. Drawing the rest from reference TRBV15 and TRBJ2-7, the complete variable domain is DAMVIQNPRYQVTQFGKPVTLSCSQTLNHNVMYWYQQKSSQAPKLLFHYYDKDFNNEADTPDNFQSRRPNTSFCFLDIRSPGLGDTAMYLCATSRVRPTYEQYFGPGTRLTVT.

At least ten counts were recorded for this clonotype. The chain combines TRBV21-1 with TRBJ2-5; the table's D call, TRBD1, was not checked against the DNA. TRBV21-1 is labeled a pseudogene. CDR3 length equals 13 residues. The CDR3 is CASSTTGVETQYF. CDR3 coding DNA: TGTGCCAGCAGCACGACAGGGGTAGAGACCCAGTACTTC.

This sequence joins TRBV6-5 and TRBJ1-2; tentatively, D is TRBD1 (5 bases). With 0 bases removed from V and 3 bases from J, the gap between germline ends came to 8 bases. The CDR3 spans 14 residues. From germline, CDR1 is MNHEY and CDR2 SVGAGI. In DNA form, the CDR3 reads TGTGCCAGCAGTTACTCGAAAGGGGACTATGGCTACACCTTC. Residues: CASSYSKGDYGYTF.

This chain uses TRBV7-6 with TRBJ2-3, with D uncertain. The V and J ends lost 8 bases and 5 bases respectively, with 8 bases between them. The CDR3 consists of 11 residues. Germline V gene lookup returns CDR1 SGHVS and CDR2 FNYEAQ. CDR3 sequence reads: CASGKGDTQYF. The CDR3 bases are TGTGCCAGCGGGAAAGGAGATACGCAGTATTTT.

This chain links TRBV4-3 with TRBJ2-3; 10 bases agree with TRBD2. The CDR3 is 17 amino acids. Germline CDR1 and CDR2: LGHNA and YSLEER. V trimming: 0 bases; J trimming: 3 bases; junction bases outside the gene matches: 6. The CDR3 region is CASSQEGLTSGTDTQYF. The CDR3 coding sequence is TGCGCCAGCAGCCAAGAGGGCCTGACTAGCGGGACAGATACGCAGTATTTT.

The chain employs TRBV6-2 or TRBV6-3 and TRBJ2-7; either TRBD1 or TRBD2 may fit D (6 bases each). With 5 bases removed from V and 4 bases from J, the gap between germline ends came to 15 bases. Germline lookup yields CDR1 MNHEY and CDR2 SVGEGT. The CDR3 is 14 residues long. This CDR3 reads CASSDVRGRYEQYF. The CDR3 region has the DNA TGTGCCAGCAGTGATGTTCGGGGGCGGTACGAGCAGTACTTC.